The rows below give T cell receptor beta chains drawn from one sample of a study of cytomegalovirus exposure and HLA in healthy donors. Repertoires were generated with immunoSEQ multiplex PCR, while TCRdb's copy carries only in-frame clones and drops some. The sample lists under 150,000 clones; about 77% were seen once. The material sequenced was PBMCs. The source is a woman under 40 in good health and CMV-seropositive. Each CDR3 is given with its conserved first and last residue. The D gene is left open where the match is weak. Size tells how often a clone was seen (once, few, many) or the class of an expanded clone, and some rows leave it out.

v_call: TRBV15
clone_size: -
d_call: -
cdr3_length: 13
j_call: TRBJ1-4
cdr3_nt: TGTGCCACCAGCAGAGGACAGTCTGAAAAACTGTTTTTT
cdr3_aa: CATSRGQSEKLFF

v_call: TRBV19
clone_size: -
d_call: TRBD2
cdr3_length: 14
j_call: TRBJ2-2
cdr3_nt: TGTGCCAGTAGTATCAAGCGGGATGCCGGGGAGCTGTTTTTT
cdr3_aa: CASSIKRDAGELFF

v_call: TRBV11-2
clone_size: -
d_call: TRBD1
cdr3_length: 14
j_call: TRBJ1-3
cdr3_nt: TGTGCCAGCAGGATGACAGGGTCTGGAAACACCATATATTTT
cdr3_aa: CASRMTGSGNTIYF

v_call: TRBV27
clone_size: -
d_call: -
cdr3_length: 17
j_call: TRBJ2-7
cdr3_nt: TGTGCCAGCAGTTCACTAGAGGCTCGGAAGGATGTCCACGAGCAGTACTTC
cdr3_aa: CASSSLEARKDVHEQYF

v_call: TRBV5-1
clone_size: few
d_call: TRBD2
cdr3_length: 16
j_call: TRBJ2-3
cdr3_nt: TGCGCCAGCAGGGATGGGGCTAGCGGGAGTGTTGATACGCAGTATTTT
cdr3_aa: CASRDGASGSVDTQYF

v_call: TRBV27
clone_size: -
d_call: -
cdr3_length: 13
j_call: TRBJ2-7
cdr3_nt: TGTGCCAGCAGTCTCGGGTCGTACTACGAGCAGTACTTC
cdr3_aa: CASSLGSYYEQYF

v_call: TRBV7-9
clone_size: -
d_call: TRBD2
cdr3_length: 16
j_call: TRBJ2-1
cdr3_nt: TGTGCCAGCCTCCCCCCACTAGCGGGAGGGCCAGATGAGCAGTTCTTC
cdr3_aa: CASLPPLAGGPDEQFF

v_call: TRBV30
clone_size: -
d_call: TRBD1
cdr3_length: 14
j_call: TRBJ1-3
cdr3_nt: TGTGCCTGGCAGGACAGGGGAACCGGAAACACCATATATTTT
cdr3_aa: CAWQDRGTGNTIYF

v_call: TRBV5-1
clone_size: -
d_call: TRBD1
cdr3_length: 14
j_call: TRBJ2-7
cdr3_nt: TGCGCCAGCAGCTTGCGGGACAGGGTGTACGAGCAGTACTTC
cdr3_aa: CASSLRDRVYEQYF

v_call: TRBV5-1
clone_size: -
d_call: -
cdr3_length: 13
j_call: TRBJ1-4
cdr3_nt: TGCGCCAGCAGCGGGCAGGAGGGTGAGAAACTGTTTTTT
cdr3_aa: CASSGQEGEKLFF

v_call: TRBV21-1
clone_size: -
d_call: -
cdr3_length: 11
j_call: TRBJ1-1
cdr3_nt: TGTGCCACTCCAGGACAGGGTAAAGCTTTCTTT
cdr3_aa: CATPGQGKAFF

v_call: TRBV5-6
clone_size: few
d_call: TRBD1
cdr3_length: 14
j_call: TRBJ1-6
cdr3_nt: TGTGCCAGCAGTCTGGGACAGACCCTCGCACCCCTCCACTTT
cdr3_aa: CASSLGQTLAPLHF

v_call: TRBV30
clone_size: -
d_call: TRBD2
cdr3_length: 14
j_call: TRBJ2-2
cdr3_nt: TGTGCCTTTGGGACTAGCGGGAGGAGCGGGGAGCTGTTTTTT
cdr3_aa: CAFGTSGRSGELFF

v_call: TRBV6-5
clone_size: -
d_call: TRBD1
cdr3_length: 15
j_call: TRBJ2-1
cdr3_nt: TGTGCCAGCAGTTCCGGGGTGACAGGGGCGGATGAGCAGTTCTTC
cdr3_aa: CASSSGVTGADEQFF

v_call: TRBV25-1
clone_size: -
d_call: TRBD1
cdr3_length: 15
j_call: TRBJ1-1
cdr3_nt: TGTGCCAGCAGTGAACCGGGACAGGGGAACACTGAAGCTTTCTTT
cdr3_aa: CASSEPGQGNTEAFF

v_call: TRBV11-3
clone_size: -
d_call: -
cdr3_length: 16
j_call: TRBJ2-3
cdr3_nt: TGTGCCAGCAGCCCCTCAGGGGAATGGGGCACAGATACGCAGTATTTT
cdr3_aa: CASSPSGEWGTDTQYF

v_call: TRBV6-1
clone_size: -
d_call: TRBD1
cdr3_length: 13
j_call: TRBJ1-1
cdr3_nt: TGTGCCAGCAGCGGGACAGGGTACACTGAAGCTTTCTTT
cdr3_aa: CASSGTGYTEAFF

v_call: TRBV5-1
clone_size: -
d_call: -
cdr3_length: 14
j_call: TRBJ2-3
cdr3_nt: TGCGCCAGCAGCCCTCGACAGGGCACAGATACGCAGTATTTT
cdr3_aa: CASSPRQGTDTQYF

v_call: TRBV5-1
clone_size: -
d_call: -
cdr3_length: 14
j_call: TRBJ2-7
cdr3_nt: TGCGCCAGCAGCTTGGGTGGACACCCCTACGAGCAGTACTTC
cdr3_aa: CASSLGGHPYEQYF

v_call: TRBV6-5
clone_size: -
d_call: -
cdr3_length: 14
j_call: TRBJ1-6
cdr3_nt: TGTGCCAGCGGGGGCGGGGGCGGCTACTCACCCCTCCACTTT
cdr3_aa: CASGGGGGYSPLHF

v_call: TRBV7-8
clone_size: -
d_call: -
cdr3_length: 14
j_call: TRBJ1-1
cdr3_nt: TGTGCCAGCAGCTACGGGGGGGTGAACACTGAAGCTTTCTTT
cdr3_aa: CASSYGGVNTEAFF

v_call: TRBV11-2
clone_size: -
d_call: -
cdr3_length: 15
j_call: TRBJ2-7
cdr3_nt: TGTGCCAGCAGCTTAGAGACGGGTGACTCCTACGAGCAGTACTTC
cdr3_aa: CASSLETGDSYEQYF

v_call: TRBV5-1
clone_size: -
d_call: -
cdr3_length: 12
j_call: TRBJ1-1
cdr3_nt: TGCGCCAGCAGCTTCTCGAACACTGAAGCTTTCTTT
cdr3_aa: CASSFSNTEAFF

v_call: TRBV15
clone_size: -
d_call: TRBD2
cdr3_length: 14
j_call: TRBJ2-5
cdr3_nt: TGTGCCACCAGCAAGACTAGCGGGGAAGAGACCCAGTACTTC
cdr3_aa: CATSKTSGEETQYF

v_call: TRBV2
clone_size: -
d_call: -
cdr3_length: 14
j_call: TRBJ2-5
cdr3_nt: TGTGCCAGCAGTGAGCAAGGACTCGGAGAGACCCAGTACTTC
cdr3_aa: CASSEQGLGETQYF

v_call: TRBV6-5
clone_size: few
d_call: TRBD1
cdr3_length: 14
j_call: TRBJ1-1
cdr3_nt: TGTGCCAGCAGGCCTAGACAGGGGAGGACTGAAGCTTTCTTT
cdr3_aa: CASRPRQGRTEAFF

v_call: TRBV25-1
clone_size: once
d_call: -
cdr3_length: 12
j_call: TRBJ1-4
cdr3_nt: TGTGCCAGCAGTGGGACAGATGAAAAACTGTTTTTT
cdr3_aa: CASSGTDEKLFF

v_call: TRBV7-9
clone_size: -
d_call: -
cdr3_length: 15
j_call: TRBJ2-3
cdr3_nt: TGTGCCAGCAGCCTTACCTATCCGGGGGCAGATACGCAGTATTTT
cdr3_aa: CASSLTYPGADTQYF

v_call: TRBV11-2
clone_size: -
d_call: -
cdr3_length: 14
j_call: TRBJ2-2
cdr3_nt: TGTGCCAGCAGTTCCCGGACACGTCCCGGGGAGCTGTTTTTT
cdr3_aa: CASSSRTRPGELFF

v_call: TRBV4-1
clone_size: few
d_call: -
cdr3_length: 14
j_call: TRBJ1-1
cdr3_nt: TGCGCCAGCAGCCATCCTAGGGGCAACACTGAAGCTTTCTTT
cdr3_aa: CASSHPRGNTEAFF

v_call: TRBV7-2
clone_size: -
d_call: -
cdr3_length: 17
j_call: TRBJ1-6
cdr3_nt: TGTGCCAGCAGCTCCAATGTCAGGGAAAGCTATAATTCACCCCTCCACTTT
cdr3_aa: CASSSNVRESYNSPLHF

v_call: TRBV19
clone_size: -
d_call: -
cdr3_length: 14
j_call: TRBJ1-6
cdr3_nt: TGTGCCAGTGCCTTAGGAGGAGAAGGATCACCCCTCCACTTT
cdr3_aa: CASALGGEGSPLHF

v_call: TRBV29-1
clone_size: -
d_call: TRBD2
cdr3_length: 13
j_call: TRBJ2-3
cdr3_nt: TGCAGCTTAGCGGGAGGGATAATAGATACGCAGTATTTT
cdr3_aa: CSLAGGIIDTQYF

v_call: TRBV7-9
clone_size: -
d_call: TRBD1
cdr3_length: 13
j_call: TRBJ1-2
cdr3_nt: TGTGCCAGCAGCTCCGGACAGGATCATGGCTACACCTTC
cdr3_aa: CASSSGQDHGYTF

v_call: TRBV4-1
clone_size: -
d_call: TRBD1
cdr3_length: 14
j_call: TRBJ2-1
cdr3_nt: TGCGCCAGCAGGGACAGGGGGTCCTACAATGAGCAGTTCTTC
cdr3_aa: CASRDRGSYNEQFF

v_call: TRBV27
clone_size: -
d_call: -
cdr3_length: 14
j_call: TRBJ1-1
cdr3_nt: TGTGCCAGCAAAGGGGGAGCGGGGGGGACTGAAGCTTTCTTT
cdr3_aa: CASKGGAGGTEAFF

v_call: TRBV15
clone_size: -
d_call: TRBD1
cdr3_length: 16
j_call: TRBJ2-7
cdr3_nt: TGTGCCACCAGCAGAGATTTTGGGGGACAGGGCCACGAGCAGTACTTC
cdr3_aa: CATSRDFGGQGHEQYF

v_call: TRBV10-3
clone_size: -
d_call: TRBD1
cdr3_length: 13
j_call: TRBJ1-2
cdr3_nt: TGTGCCATCAGTCAGGGGGCAGACTATGGCTACACCTTC
cdr3_aa: CAISQGADYGYTF

v_call: TRBV18
clone_size: -
d_call: TRBD1
cdr3_length: 16
j_call: TRBJ1-6
cdr3_nt: TGTGCCAGCTCACCACCGGGACAGGGCCTTTCGGCACCCCTCCACTTT
cdr3_aa: CASSPPGQGLSAPLHF

v_call: TRBV2
clone_size: -
d_call: TRBD1
cdr3_length: 14
j_call: TRBJ1-1
cdr3_nt: TGTGCCAGCAGGGACAGGGGGCTTTGGACTGAAGCTTTCTTT
cdr3_aa: CASRDRGLWTEAFF

v_call: TRBV28
clone_size: -
d_call: TRBD1
cdr3_length: 15
j_call: TRBJ1-1
cdr3_nt: TGTGCCAGCAGTCCGCCCGGGACAGCGAACACTGAAGCTTTCTTT
cdr3_aa: CASSPPGTANTEAFF

v_call: TRBV11-1
clone_size: -
d_call: -
cdr3_length: 14
j_call: TRBJ1-1
cdr3_nt: TGTGCCAGCAGACCCCCCCCGGGGGGCTCACAAGCTTTCTTT
cdr3_aa: CASRPPPGGSQAFF

v_call: TRBV2
clone_size: -
d_call: -
cdr3_length: 13
j_call: TRBJ2-7
cdr3_nt: TGTTTTATCAAGGAGAAGACGGCATACGAGCAGTACTTC
cdr3_aa: CFIKEKTAYEQYF